This passage covers 31 T cell receptor beta chains from one sample sequenced in a study of shared T cell receptors in the human thymus. Sequencing was performed with immunoSEQ multiplex PCR; in TCRdb, only in-frame clones are kept and a portion is missing. The profile shows some 700,000 clones, 88% of them singletons. The sample also formed part of further work on human thymus T cells.

The source material was thymocytes. These receptors came from a boy in the first two years of life with a congenital heart defect.

CDR3 DNA sequence: TGTGCCACCAGCAGAGAGCGGGCTAGGAGCTCCTACGAGCAGTACTTC. This sequence encodes CATSRERARSSYEQYF. The chain links TRBV15 to TRBJ2-7; weak D call: TRBD2 (5 bases). The V and J ends lost 0 bases and 0 bases respectively, with 12 bases between them. CDR1 LNHNV and CDR2 YYDKDF come from the germline V gene (reference sequence). CDR3 length: 16 amino acids.

The V gene is TRBV14, the J gene TRBJ2-1; weak D call: TRBD2 (6 bases). The CDR3 is 15 residues long. V lost 3 bases, J lost 9 bases, and 18 bases lay in between. Germline CDR1 and CDR2: SGHDN and FVKESK. Here the CDR3 reads CASSQRLVTLGEQFF. CDR3 nucleotide sequence: TGTGCCAGCAGCCAGCGACTAGTTACGTTGGGTGAGCAGTTCTTC.

The chain carries TRBV7-3 and TRBJ2-3; TRBD2 agrees at 7 bases. CDR3 size: 15 residues. Germline assignment: CDR1 SGHTA and CDR2 FQGTGA. Germline trimming cut 2 bases from V and 3 bases from J; bases unmatched to any gene: 5. CDR3 protein: CASSLYTAGTDTQYF. CDR3 in DNA: TGTGCCAGCAGCTTATATACAGCGGGGACAGATACGCAGTATTTT.

The J gene is TRBJ1-1, the V gene TRBV7-9; D gene unclear. Per germline, CDR1 SEHNR and CDR2 FQNEAQ (reference sequence). This CDR3 is 13 amino acids long. V lost 5 bases and J lost 3, with 10 bases in between. Here the CDR3 reads CASSQPVDTEAFF. The CDR3 DNA is TGTGCCAGCAGCCAACCGGTGGACACTGAAGCTTTCTTT.

CDR3 amino acids: CASSGRTGGGEAFF. CDR3 DNA sequence: TGTGCCAGTAGTGGAAGGACAGGGGGAGGAGAAGCTTTCTTT. The V gene is TRBV19, the J gene TRBJ1-1; 10 bases map to TRBD1. There are 14 residues in the CDR3. CDR1 and CDR2 from the germline V gene are LNHDA and SQIVND (reference sequence). With 5 bases clipped from V and 8 bases from J, the junction kept 8 bases outside the gene matches.

CDR3 region: CAWTNNSQQGAYGYTF. The CDR3 nucleotides are TGTGCCTGGACCAACAACTCCCAACAGGGCGCCTATGGCTACACCTTC. The chain is built from TRBV30 and TRBJ1-2, with TRBD1 as a possible D gene (6 bases). V shed 4 bases and J shed 4 bases, with 22 bases lying between them. The CDR3 is made up of 16 amino acids. The germline V gene has CDR1 GTSNPN and CDR2 SVGIG (reference sequence). The full variable domain, with the rest looked up from reference TRBV30 and TRBJ1-2, is SQTIHQWPATLVQPVGSPLSLECTVEGTSNPNLYWYRQAAGRGLQLLFYSVGIGQISSEVPQNLSASRPQDRQFILSSKKLLLSDSGFYLCAWTNNSQQGAYGYTFGSGTRLTVV.

The rearrangement uses TRBV27 and TRBJ1-2; TRBD1 is a possible D gene (5 bases). Per germline, CDR1 MNHEY and CDR2 SMNVEV (reference sequence). This CDR3 has 16 amino acids. The V end lost 10 bases, the J end lost 6 bases, and 27 bases lay between the germline ends. The CDR3 DNA reads TGTGCCACGGGGGAGTCCGGGATCCCCAAAAGGGATGGCTACACCTTC. Protein product: CATGESGIPKRDGYTF.

CDR3 residues: CAWSVPRRFYGYTF. Written as DNA, the CDR3 is TGTGCCTGGAGTGTACCCCGGAGGTTCTATGGCTACACCTTC. V gene TRBV30 combines with J gene TRBJ1-2; no clear D gene. Trimming left V 0 bases short and J 4 bases short, with 12 bases between. The CDR3 runs 14 residues. Germline V gives CDR1 GTSNPN, CDR2 SVGIG (reference sequence).

CDR3: CAWSFSDYNEQFF. The DNA of the CDR3 is TGTGCCTGGAGTTTTAGTGATTACAATGAGCAGTTCTTC. The gene calls are TRBV30 and TRBJ2-1; no firm D call. The V gene lost 2 bases and the J gene lost 4 bases, with 9 bases spanning the gap. The CDR3 extends over 13 amino acids. Germline lookup yields CDR1 GTSNPN and CDR2 SVGIG (reference sequence).

The chain joins TRBV21-1 to TRBJ2-6; the DNA was not compared with TRBD2, the D call given in the table. TRBV21-1 is a known pseudogene. The CDR3 totals 19 residues. CDR3 DNA sequence: TGTGCCAGCAGCAAAGCGCTTTGCGGGAGAGACTCTGGGGCCAACGTCCTGACTTTC. It translates to CASSKALCGRDSGANVLTF.

This chain links TRBV25-1 with TRBJ2-5, with D maybe TRBD2 (6 bases). V gave up 3 bases and J gave up 6 bases, with 11 bases separating them. This CDR3 contains 13 residues. The germline V gene encodes CDR1 MGHDK and CDR2 SYGVNS. The chain's CDR3 is CASSDGGAKTQYF. CDR3 bases: TGTGCCAGCAGTGACGGAGGGGCCAAGACCCAGTACTTC.

The V gene is TRBV4-3, the J gene TRBJ2-1; the match to TRBD1 covers 9 bases. V shed 6 bases and J 0 bases; nucleotides not matched to a gene: 6. CDR3 length: 16 amino acids. Germline CDR1 LGHNA, CDR2 YSLEER. The CDR3 loop reads CASRRTGASSYNEQFF. CDR3 nucleotide sequence: TGCGCCAGCAGGCGGACAGGGGCGAGCTCCTACAATGAGCAGTTCTTC.

This clone showed up just once. The J gene is TRBJ2-5, the V gene TRBV29-1; 8 bases are a match to TRBD1. Germline CDR1 reads SQVTM; CDR2 reads ANQGSEA. V shed 4 bases and J 4 bases; nucleotides not matched to a gene: 2. CDR3 length: 12 amino acids. In nucleotides, the CDR3 is TGCAGCGTTGCGGGGACAGGAGAGACCCAGTACTTC. Translating gives CSVAGTGETQYF.

The rearrangement uses TRBV16 and TRBJ2-7, with D possibly being TRBD2 (7 bases). Per the germline V gene, CDR1 is KGHSY and CDR2 is FQNENV. V was shortened by 5 bases and J by 5 bases, with 34 bases between the two germline ends. The CDR3 consists of 20 residues. The CDR3 spells CASSFLKFPCGGIRRNEQYF. The CDR3 DNA is TGTGCCAGCAGCTTCCTAAAGTTCCCCTGCGGGGGCATAAGACGGAACGAGCAGTACTTC.

The V call is TRBV4-3, the J call TRBJ2-7; 8 bases fit TRBD1. Germline assignment: CDR1 LGHNA and CDR2 YSLEER. Germline trimming cut 3 bases from V and 0 bases from J; bases unmatched to any gene: 7. The CDR3 contains 16 residues. The DNA for the CDR3 is TGCGCCAGCAGCCAGGGTCGGGACAGGAGCTCCTACGAGCAGTACTTC. It codes for CASSQGRDRSSYEQYF.

The genes are TRBV18 and TRBJ2-7; D is possibly TRBD1 (5 bases). The CDR3 totals 14 residues. The germline V gene has CDR1 KGHSH and CDR2 LQKENI. V was cut by 3 bases and J by 4 bases, with 13 bases left in between. DNA of the CDR3: TGTGCCAGCTCACCTCCCGCGACAGCTTACGAGCAGTACTTC. As protein: CASSPPATAYEQYF.

The rearrangement uses TRBV7-9 and TRBJ2-7, with a tentative D call TRBD1 (5 bases). The germline V gene has CDR1 SEHNR and CDR2 FQNEAQ (reference sequence). This CDR3 comprises 15 residues. Trimming shortened V by 2 bases and J by 5 bases, and 16 bases separated the two germline ends. CDR3 in DNA: TGTGCCAGCAGCTTACGGTTGTCAGGGCCCAACGAGCAGTACTTC. This gives the protein CASSLRLSGPNEQYF.

V and J are TRBV5-8 and TRBJ2-1, with 8 bases identical to TRBD2. Germline CDR1 reads SGHTS; CDR2 reads YDEGEE. This CDR3 spans 17 amino acids. Trimming took 0 bases from V and 2 from J; bases not matched to a gene: 7. CDR3 in DNA: TGTGCCAGCAGCTTGGATGGCGGGAGGACCGCCTACAATGAGCAGTTCTTC. This codes for CASSLDGGRTAYNEQFF.

The chain carries TRBV5-1 and TRBJ2-7, with a weak D call TRBD2 (5 bases). V was trimmed by 0 bases and J by 4 bases, leaving 8 bases between them. CDR3 size: 13 residues. Looked up from germline, CDR1 is SGHRS and CDR2 is YFSETQ. CDR3 sequence (DNA): TGCGCCAGCAGCTTGGGGGGAGAGTACGAGCAGTACTTC. Translation gives CASSLGGEYEQYF. The full variable domain, rest sourced from reference TRBV5-1 and TRBJ2-7, is KAGVTQTPRYLIKTRGQQVTLSCSPISGHRSVSWYQQTPGQGLQFLFEYFSETQRNKGNFPGRFSGRQFSNSRSEMNVSTLELGDSALYLCASSLGGEYEQYFGPGTRLTVT.

The chain uses TRBV5-5 and TRBJ2-7, with a tentative D call TRBD1 (6 bases). V gave up 0 bases and J gave up 6 bases, with 13 bases separating them. This CDR3 region has 14 residues. CDR1 and CDR2 from the germline V gene are SGHKS and YYEKEE (reference sequence). The CDR3: CASSLEQGKVEQYF. CDR3 nucleotides: TGTGCCAGCAGCTTGGAACAGGGAAAGGTCGAGCAGTACTTC.

This rearrangement joins TRBV6-5 to TRBJ2-7; 9 bases line up with TRBD1. In germline, CDR1 is MNHEY, CDR2 SVGAGI. This CDR3 is built from 15 residues. J was trimmed by 6 bases and V by 8 bases; bases with no gene match: 14. CDR3 in DNA: TGTGCCAGCGGTCCAGGAGGGACAGGGTTTCTCGAGCAGTACTTC. Its protein product is CASGPGGTGFLEQYF.

This sequence joins TRBV11-2 and TRBJ2-6; tentatively, D is TRBD1 (6 bases). The ends were cut back, 5 bases at V and 10 bases at J, with 12 bases in the middle. The V gene's germline CDR1 is SGHAT and CDR2 FQNNGV. The CDR3 covers 13 residues. In DNA form, the CDR3 reads TGTGCCAGCAGCAATTCACAGGGAAACGTCCTGACTTTC. Encoded protein: CASSNSQGNVLTF. The whole variable domain, remainder taken from reference TRBV11-2 and TRBJ2-6, is EAGVAQSPRYKIIEKRQSVAFWCNPISGHATLYWYQQILGQGPKLLIQFQNNGVVDDSQLPKDRFSAERLKGVDSTLKIQPAKLEDSAVYLCASSNSQGNVLTFGAGSRLTVL.

V is TRBV28 and J is TRBJ1-2, with D maybe TRBD1 (5 bases). The CDR3 is 14 amino acids. V gave up 5 bases and J gave up 4 bases, with 14 bases separating them. Germline V gene sequence: CDR1 MDHEN, CDR2 SYDVKM. The CDR3 region has the DNA TGTGCCAGCAGTCCCACGGGGGGTGCCTATGGCTACACCTTC. Amino acids: CASSPTGGAYGYTF.

The chain carries TRBV4-2 and TRBJ2-2, with 13 bases aligning to TRBD2. Germline lookup yields CDR1 LGHNA and CDR2 YNFKEQ. The CDR3 has 17 amino acids. V dropped 7 bases and J dropped 6; count of bases not matched to a gene: 11. This CDR3 is CASTWTSGSGGAGELFF. CDR3 in DNA: TGTGCCAGCACCTGGACTAGCGGGAGCGGGGGGGCCGGGGAGCTGTTTTTT.

In its sample, this clone was seen a few times. The gene calls are TRBV4-3 and TRBJ2-7, with D possibly TRBD1 on 6 matching bases. Germline CDR1 LGHNA, CDR2 YSLEER. V lost 4 bases and J 4 bases, leaving 17 bases between the germline ends. The CDR3 runs to 15 residues. In DNA form, the CDR3 reads TGCGCCAGCAGCCTAGGGGCAGGGGCTGGTTACGAGCAGTACTTC. Amino acid sequence: CASSLGAGAGYEQYF.

The J gene is TRBJ2-3, the V gene TRBV11-3; 7 positions match TRBD1. Germline V gene lookup returns CDR1 SGHNT and CDR2 YENEEA. The CDR3 has 16 residues. V lost 5 bases, J lost 0 bases, and 8 bases stayed unmatched. Here the CDR3 reads CASSEGAAPSTDTQYF. CDR3 nucleotides: TGTGCCAGCAGCGAGGGGGCGGCCCCGAGCACAGATACGCAGTATTTT.

The rearrangement uses TRBV15 and TRBJ1-4; D uncertain. The CDR3 loop spans 12 amino acids. From germline, CDR1 is LNHNV and CDR2 YYDKDF (reference sequence). Trimming took 4 bases from V and 8 from J, leaving 8 bases between them. In DNA, the CDR3 is TGTGCCACCAGCACAATACACGAAAAACTGTTTTTT. Protein sequence: CATSTIHEKLFF. The complete variable domain, with remaining parts taken from reference TRBV15 and TRBJ1-4, reads DAMVIQNPRYQVTQFGKPVTLSCSQTLNHNVMYWYQQKSSQAPKLLFHYYDKDFNNEADTPDNFQSRRPNTSFCFLDIRSPGLGDTAMYLCATSTIHEKLFFGSGTQLSVL.

This clone has just a few counts. The chain uses TRBV5-8 and TRBJ2-7; TRBD2 aligns across 13 bases. V shed 2 bases and J 4 bases; nucleotides not matched to a gene: 12. Germline V gene lookup returns CDR1 SGHTS and CDR2 YDEGEE. CDR3 size: 18 residues. CDR3 DNA: TGTGCCAGCAGCTTAGGACTAGCGGGAGAGGGGGACTCTTACGAGCAGTACTTC. Translated: CASSLGLAGEGDSYEQYF.

This clone came up a few times. The V gene is TRBV28, the J gene TRBJ2-2, with 7 bases matching TRBD2. Losses at the gene ends were 9 bases for V and 6 bases for J; bases not matched to a gene: 7. Germline-derived CDR1 and CDR2 are MDHEN and SYDVKM. The CDR3 has 13 residues. This chain's CDR3 is CASRDYRSGELFF. In DNA form, the CDR3 reads TGTGCCAGTAGGGACTACCGCTCCGGGGAGCTGTTTTTT.

The chain carries TRBV21-1 and TRBJ2-3; the table's D gene call, TRBD2, was not cross checked with the DNA. TRBV21-1 is tagged as a pseudogene. The CDR3 has 20 residues. CDR3 residues: CASSKGGPAGGLLGTDTQYF. Here the CDR3 DNA reads TGTGCCAGCAGCAAAGGGGGACCGGCGGGAGGGCTGCTGGGGACAGATACGCAGTATTTT.

This clone was recorded a few times. The rearrangement uses TRBV28 and TRBJ1-5; 10 bases line up with TRBD1. The germline gives CDR1 MDHEN, CDR2 SYDVKM. The CDR3 is 14 amino acids. V shed 5 bases and J 6 bases; nucleotides not matched to a gene: 4. CDR3 sequence: CASSRQGAGQPQHF. Written as DNA, the CDR3 is TGTGCCAGCAGTAGACAGGGGGCTGGTCAGCCCCAGCATTTT.